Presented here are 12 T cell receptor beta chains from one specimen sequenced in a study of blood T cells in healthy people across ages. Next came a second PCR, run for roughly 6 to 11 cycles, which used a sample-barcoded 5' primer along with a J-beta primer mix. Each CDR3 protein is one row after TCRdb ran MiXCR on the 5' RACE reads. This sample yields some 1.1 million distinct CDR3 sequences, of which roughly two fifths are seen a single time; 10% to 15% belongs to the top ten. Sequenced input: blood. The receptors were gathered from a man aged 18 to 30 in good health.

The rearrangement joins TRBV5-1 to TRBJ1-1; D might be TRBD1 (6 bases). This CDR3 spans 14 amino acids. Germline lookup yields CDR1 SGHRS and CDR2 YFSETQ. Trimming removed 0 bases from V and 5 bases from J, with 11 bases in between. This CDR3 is CASSLAPGATEAFF. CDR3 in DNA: TGCGCCAGCAGCTTGGCTCCGGGGGCAACTGAAGCTTTCTTT.

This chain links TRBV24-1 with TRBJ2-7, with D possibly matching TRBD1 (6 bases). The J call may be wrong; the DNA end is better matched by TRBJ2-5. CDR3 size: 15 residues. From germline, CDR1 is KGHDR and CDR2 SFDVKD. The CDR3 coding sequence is TGTGCCACCAGTGATCCAAACCGACAGGCAGAGACCCAGTACTTC. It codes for CATSDPNRQAETQYF.

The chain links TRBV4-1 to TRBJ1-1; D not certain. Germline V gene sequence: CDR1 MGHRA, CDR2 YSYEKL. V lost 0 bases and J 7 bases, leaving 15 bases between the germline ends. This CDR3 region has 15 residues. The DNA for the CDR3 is TGCGCCAGCAGCCAAGATGGGCCACCCCAGATTGAAGCTTTCTTT. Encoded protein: CASSQDGPPQIEAFF.

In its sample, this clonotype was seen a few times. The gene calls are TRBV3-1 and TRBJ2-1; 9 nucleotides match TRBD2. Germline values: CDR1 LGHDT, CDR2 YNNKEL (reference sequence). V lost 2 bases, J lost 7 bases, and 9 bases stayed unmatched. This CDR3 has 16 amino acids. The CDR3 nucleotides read TGTGCCAGCAGCCAAAAAGGGGGGACTAGCAGAAATGAGCAGTTCTTC. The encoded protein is CASSQKGGTSRNEQFF.

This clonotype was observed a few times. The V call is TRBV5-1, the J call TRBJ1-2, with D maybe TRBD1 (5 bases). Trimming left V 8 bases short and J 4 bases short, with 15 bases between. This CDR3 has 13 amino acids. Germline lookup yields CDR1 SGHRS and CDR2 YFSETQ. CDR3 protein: CASRGNIPYGYTF. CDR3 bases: TGCGCCAGTCGGGGGAATATCCCCTATGGCTACACCTTC.

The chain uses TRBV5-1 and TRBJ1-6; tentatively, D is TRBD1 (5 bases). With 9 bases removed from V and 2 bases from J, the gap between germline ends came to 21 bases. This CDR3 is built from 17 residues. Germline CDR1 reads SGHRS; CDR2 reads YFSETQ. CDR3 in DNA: TGCGCCACCCCAACCGGGACCCCCGGCGCCTATAATTCACCCCTCCACTTT. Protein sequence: CATPTGTPGAYNSPLHF.

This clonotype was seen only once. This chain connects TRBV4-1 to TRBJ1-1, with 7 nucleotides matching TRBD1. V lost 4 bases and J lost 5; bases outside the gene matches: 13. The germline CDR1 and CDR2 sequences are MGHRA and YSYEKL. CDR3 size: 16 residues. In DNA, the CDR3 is TGCGCCAGCAGCCCCCTCCAGGGGGTGATAGGGACTGAAGCTTTCTTT. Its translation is CASSPLQGVIGTEAFF.

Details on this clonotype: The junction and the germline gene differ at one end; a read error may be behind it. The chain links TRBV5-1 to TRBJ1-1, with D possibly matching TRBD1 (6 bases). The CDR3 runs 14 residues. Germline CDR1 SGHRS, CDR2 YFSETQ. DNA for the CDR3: TGCGCCAGCAGCCCGGGACAACAAAACACTGGAGCTTTCTTT. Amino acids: CASSPGQQNTGAFF.

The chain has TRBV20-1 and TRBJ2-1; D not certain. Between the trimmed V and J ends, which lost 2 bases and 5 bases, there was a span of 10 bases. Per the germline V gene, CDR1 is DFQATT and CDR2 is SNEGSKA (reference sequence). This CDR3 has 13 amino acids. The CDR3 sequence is CSARRVNNNEQFF. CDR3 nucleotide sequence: TGCAGTGCTAGAAGGGTGAACAACAATGAGCAGTTCTTC.

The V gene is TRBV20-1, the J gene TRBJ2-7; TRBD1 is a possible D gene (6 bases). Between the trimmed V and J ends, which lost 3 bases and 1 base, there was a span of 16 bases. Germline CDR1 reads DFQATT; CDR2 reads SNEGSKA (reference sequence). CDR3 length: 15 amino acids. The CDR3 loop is CSASASLTGSYEQYF. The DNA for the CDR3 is TGCAGTGCTAGCGCATCCCTCACAGGGTCCTACGAGCAGTACTTC.

The CDR3, as DNA: TGCAGCGTTGACTTCGGGAACCATGGCTACACCTTC. Its translation: CSVDFGNHGYTF. The chain combines TRBV29-1 with TRBJ1-2; D gene ambiguous. CDR1 SQVTM and CDR2 ANQGSEA come from the germline V gene. V was cut by 3 bases and J by 6 bases, with 11 bases left in between. CDR3 size: 12 residues.

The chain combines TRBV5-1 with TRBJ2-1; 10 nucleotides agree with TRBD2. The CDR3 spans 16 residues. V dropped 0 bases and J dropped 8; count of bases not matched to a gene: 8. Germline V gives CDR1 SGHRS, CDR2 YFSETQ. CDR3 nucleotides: TGCGCCAGCAGCTTGGAAGCTACTAGCGGGGTTTATGAGCAGTTCTTC. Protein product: CASSLEATSGVYEQFF.